Sequencing of this T cell receptor beta chain was carried out in a study of blood T cell repertoires in COVID-19. Clones were read by immunoSEQ multiplex PCR, and TCRdb kept only the in-frame ones, dropping some. The sample lists about 330,000 clones; roughly 88% were seen once. The CDR3 sequence is 14 residues long. V was cut by 5 bases and J by 5 bases, with 15 bases left in between. Germline assignment: CDR1 SGHAT and CDR2 FQNNGV. The V call is TRBV11-2, the J call TRBJ1-1; TRBD1 is a possible D gene (5 bases). The sequencing sample was made of PBMCs or T cells enriched from blood (not recorded which). The source of this sequence is a man aged 30-40 years who had recovered from COVID-19. Here the CDR3 DNA reads TGTGCCAGCAGCCTCGAAATGCGGGGGACTGAAGCTTTCTTT. Translating gives CASSLEMRGTEAFF.